A single sample is the source of the 13 T cell receptor beta chains below, sequenced in a study of T cell responses to AZD1222 COVID-19 vaccine (dated by TCRdb to the early 2020s). Library generation was performed with the immunoSEQ multiplex PCR assay. The immuneACCESS repertoire file appears here via TCRdb, limited to in-frame rearrangements. These files lack a portion of the clones; in checked studies, under half of the deficit traces to unresolved V genes, and the cause of the others is not known. Recorded for this sample are 100,000 or so clones; roughly nine tenths of them occurred a single time. In total, the top ten clones hold 5% of the sample. The time point label corresponds to: baseline before first vaccination. The specimen comprised peripheral blood, sampled on day 0 of AZD1222 vaccination. The receptors derive from an adult in good health.

The chain employs TRBV11-2 and TRBJ1-3; D gene uncertain. This CDR3 region has 12 residues. V was pared by 2 bases and J by 7 bases, with 6 bases between. Germline-derived CDR1 and CDR2 are SGHAT and FQNNGV. In DNA form, the CDR3 reads TGTGCCAGCAGCTTAAGGAGGAACACCATATATTTT. Translating it yields CASSLRRNTIYF. Looking up the rest from reference TRBV11-2 and TRBJ1-3 gives the full variable domain: EAGVAQSPRYKIIEKRQSVAFWCNPISGHATLYWYQQILGQGPKLLIQFQNNGVVDDSQLPKDRFSAERLKGVDSTLKIQPAKLEDSAVYLCASSLRRNTIYFGEGSWLTVV.

This chain joins TRBV9 and TRBJ2-7, with D tentatively TRBD1 (6 bases). This CDR3 has 14 residues. Trimming took off 2 bases at V and 0 bases at J, with 9 bases between the two ends. Germline CDR1 reads SGDLS; CDR2 reads YYNGEE. Written as DNA, the CDR3 is TGTGCCAGCAGCGTCTCGGACAGCTCCTACGAGCAGTACTTC. Translation gives CASSVSDSSYEQYF.

The V call is TRBV20-1, the J call TRBJ1-4; D gene ambiguous. The germline CDR1 and CDR2 sequences are DFQATT and SNEGSKA (reference sequence). The V and J ends lost 1 base and 6 bases respectively, with 3 bases between them. There are 11 residues in the CDR3. CDR3 nucleotide sequence: TGCAGTGCTAGAGTGGATGAAAAACTGTTTTTT. This sequence encodes CSARVDEKLFF.

The genes are TRBV7-2 and TRBJ2-7, with D possibly being TRBD1 (6 bases). The V gene's germline CDR1 is SGHTA and CDR2 FQGNSA. The CDR3 length is 14 residues. The ends were cut back, 1 base at V and 2 bases at J, with 9 bases in the middle. CDR3 in DNA: TGTGCCAGCAGCTTAGTCAGGGGAACCTACGAGCAGTACTTC. Translation: CASSLVRGTYEQYF.

The V call is TRBV19, the J call TRBJ2-1; 9 bases map to TRBD1. CDR3 length: 15 residues. The trim removed 5 bases at V and 4 bases at J, leaving 6 bases unmatched. Per germline, CDR1 LNHDA and CDR2 SQIVND (reference sequence). CDR3: CASSFTGGIYNEQFF. CDR3 bases: TGTGCCAGTAGTTTCACAGGGGGCATTTACAATGAGCAGTTCTTC.

This chain uses TRBV4-2 with TRBJ2-1; 10 positions match TRBD2. Germline assignment: CDR1 LGHNA and CDR2 YNFKEQ. V lost 4 bases to trimming and J lost 9 bases; unmatched junction nucleotides: 15. The CDR3 sequence is 17 residues long. The CDR3 region has the DNA TGTGCCAGCAGCCCGGTCCCGAAGCGGGAGGGCCGGGGTGAGCAGTTCTTC. Protein: CASSPVPKREGRGEQFF.

The chain joins TRBV19 to TRBJ2-5; 10 bases fit TRBD2. Per germline, CDR1 LNHDA and CDR2 SQIVND (reference sequence). This CDR3 is 18 amino acids long. V was pared by 6 bases and J by 9 bases, with 22 bases of the junction left unmatched. CDR3 sequence: CASRPRDPALAGSEAQYF. CDR3 coding DNA: TGTGCCAGTAGGCCCCGGGACCCGGCACTAGCGGGGTCCGAGGCCCAGTACTTC.

J is TRBJ1-5 and V is TRBV19; TRBD1 might be the D (5 bases). Per the germline V gene, CDR1 is LNHDA and CDR2 is SQIVND (reference sequence). The ends were cut back, 4 bases at V and 3 bases at J, with 10 bases in the middle. The CDR3 is 14 amino acids. The CDR3 sequence is CASSTQTDNQPQHF. The CDR3 DNA follows: TGTGCCAGTAGTACTCAGACAGACAATCAGCCCCAGCATTTT.

The chain combines TRBV6-2 or TRBV6-3 with TRBJ2-1; D may match TRBD1 or TRBD2 (5 bases each). V dropped 5 bases and J dropped 6 bases, with 20 bases sitting between them. Germline V CDR1 and CDR2: MNHEY, SVGEGT. The CDR3 totals 16 residues. This CDR3 reads CASSVRGTGPRNEQFF. The CDR3 bases are TGTGCCAGCAGTGTCCGAGGGACCGGACCTCGCAATGAGCAGTTCTTC.

With regard to this clone: An end of the junction does not agree with germline; a read error may underlie this. The J gene is TRBJ1-2, the V gene TRBV24-1, with D perhaps matching TRBD1 (6 bases). CDR1 is KGHDR, CDR2 SFDVKD, per germline. This CDR3 is 11 amino acids long. In nucleotides, the CDR3 is TGTGCCACCAGTGACACCGGACAGCTTCACTTC. Translating it yields CATSDTGQLHF.

The rearrangement uses TRBV5-1 and TRBJ1-5; 9 bases map to TRBD1. The CDR3 spans 15 residues. Germline CDR1 and CDR2: SGHRS and YFSETQ. Trimming at V came to 8 bases and at J to 4 bases, leaving 10 bases not matched to a gene. The DNA of the CDR3 is TGCGCCAGTTCCCAGACAGGGGGTAAAAATCAGCCCCAGCATTTT. Its protein is CASSQTGGKNQPQHF.

This clone was seen only a few times. The chain combines TRBV7-3 with TRBJ2-6, with D hard to call. This CDR3 is built from 16 residues. CDR1 and CDR2 (germline): SGHTA, FQGTGA. V shed 5 bases and J shed 0 bases, with 11 bases lying between them. CDR3 sequence reads: CASSANAFSGANVLTF. The CDR3 coding sequence is TGTGCCAGCAGCGCCAACGCCTTCTCTGGGGCCAACGTCCTGACTTTC.

The chain recombines TRBV19 with TRBJ1-2; perhaps TRBD1 as D (5 bases). Germline V CDR1 and CDR2: LNHDA, SQIVND (reference sequence). This CDR3 region has 14 residues. The V gene lost 7 bases and the J gene lost 4 bases, with 16 bases spanning the gap. The CDR3 DNA follows: TGTGCCAGTATCCCCGGGACTACAGCCTATGGCTACACCTTC. Its protein product is CASIPGTTAYGYTF.